These 8 T cell receptor beta chains were all obtained from the same sample, sequenced in a study of shared clonotypes between healthy human individuals. Repertoires were generated with immunoSEQ multiplex PCR, while TCRdb's copy carries only in-frame clones and drops some. Here the sample spans hundreds of thousands of clones, 90% to 97% being singletons. The sequenced sample was naive CD4+ T cells sorted from blood. Regarding subset: CD45RA+ positively selected. Every receptor here comes from a woman in her thirties in good health.

The chain joins TRBV10-2 to TRBJ1-1; D is unclear. Germline CDR1 is WSHSY and CDR2 is SAAADI. V lost 7 bases and J lost 0, with 18 bases in between. The CDR3 contains 16 residues. DNA for the CDR3: TGCGCCAGCATGGTCAAGAGTGGAGGCGTGAACACTGAAGCTTTCTTT. It is translated as CASMVKSGGVNTEAFF.

Concerning this clone: Other nucleotide sequences in the sample specify the same CDR3. The chain recombines TRBV18 with TRBJ1-5; no clear D. The V gene lost 3 bases and the J gene lost 2 bases, with 5 bases spanning the gap. The germline CDR1 and CDR2 sequences are KGHSH and LQKENI. This CDR3 contains 13 residues. In nucleotides, the CDR3 is TGTGCCAGCTCACCTTCAGGCAATCAGCCCCAGCATTTT. Translation: CASSPSGNQPQHF.

The rearrangement uses TRBV19 and TRBJ1-4; D may be TRBD1 (5 bases). V was cut by 8 bases and J by 7 bases, with 14 bases left in between. Germline V gene lookup returns CDR1 LNHDA and CDR2 SQIVND (reference sequence). The CDR3 spans 13 residues. CDR3 residues: CASSQGGGEKLFF. CDR3 coding DNA: TGTGCCAGTTCTCAGGGCGGCGGTGAAAAACTGTTTTTT.

The chain carries TRBV19 and TRBJ2-3; no definite D call. The CDR3 totals 14 residues. Germline V lookup: CDR1 LNHDA, CDR2 SQIVND (reference sequence). Trimming cost V 5 bases and J 4 bases, with 13 bases left between them. Written as DNA, the CDR3 is TGTGCCAGTAGTTTCAGAGAAAAGTCAGATACGCAGTATTTT. This codes for CASSFREKSDTQYF.

The chain is built from TRBV6-1 and TRBJ1-2; possible D gene TRBD1, 6 bases. Trimming stripped 8 bases from V and 7 bases from J, with 20 bases between. Germline CDR1 and CDR2: MNHNS and SASEGT. The CDR3 runs 14 residues. The CDR3 reads CASSPEQGLFGYTF. In DNA form, the CDR3 reads TGTGCCAGCTCTCCTGAACAGGGACTTTTTGGCTACACCTTC.

The chain joins TRBV28 to TRBJ1-4, with 8 bases lining up with TRBD1. From germline, CDR1 is MDHEN and CDR2 SYDVKM. V lost 2 bases and J lost 7; bases outside the gene matches: 6. CDR3 size: 15 residues. The CDR3 nucleotides read TGTGCCAGCAGTTTAGGCAGGGGGCTATTTGAAAAACTGTTTTTT. Residues: CASSLGRGLFEKLFF.

The V call is TRBV7-2, the J call TRBJ1-2; D ambiguous. This CDR3 contains 15 residues. Trimming left V 2 bases short and J 4 bases short, with 14 bases between. Germline V CDR1 and CDR2: SGHTA, FQGNSA. The CDR3 spells CASSLTLALAYGYTF. The CDR3 nucleotides are TGTGCCAGCAGCTTAACGCTGGCCCTGGCCTATGGCTACACCTTC.

The chain recombines TRBV18 with TRBJ2-7; D is perhaps TRBD1 (6 bases). The CDR3 is 13 amino acids. From germline, CDR1 is KGHSH and CDR2 LQKENI. The V gene lost 2 bases and the J gene lost 6 bases, with 11 bases spanning the gap. CDR3 sequence (DNA): TGTGCCAGCTCACCAACAGGGATCGGCGAGCAGTACTTC. Its translation: CASSPTGIGEQYF.